Below, one TCR beta chain is given with its context. Assay used: immunoSEQ multiplex PCR; TCRdb lists only in-frame clones, some missing. The sample yields 40,000 to 60,000 clones, approximately 90% seen once. This sample was included in a study of neoadjuvant nivolumab and ipilimumab in lung cancer. The sequence derives from an adult with non-small cell lung cancer. Some clones in this sample may be carry-over from other donors' samples. Material: blood, obtained before neoadjuvant nivolumab, alone or with ipilimumab.

In nucleotides, the CDR3 is TGCGCCAGCAGCTTCGGGACAGAGGTCTTGTATGGCTACACCTTC. It encodes CASSFGTEVLYGYTF. The chain couples TRBV5-1 to TRBJ1-2; 7 bases align to TRBD1. The CDR3 has 15 amino acids. CDR1 and CDR2 from the germline V gene are SGHRS and YFSETQ. The V and J ends lost 2 bases and 5 bases, in that order; junction bases with no gene match: 9.